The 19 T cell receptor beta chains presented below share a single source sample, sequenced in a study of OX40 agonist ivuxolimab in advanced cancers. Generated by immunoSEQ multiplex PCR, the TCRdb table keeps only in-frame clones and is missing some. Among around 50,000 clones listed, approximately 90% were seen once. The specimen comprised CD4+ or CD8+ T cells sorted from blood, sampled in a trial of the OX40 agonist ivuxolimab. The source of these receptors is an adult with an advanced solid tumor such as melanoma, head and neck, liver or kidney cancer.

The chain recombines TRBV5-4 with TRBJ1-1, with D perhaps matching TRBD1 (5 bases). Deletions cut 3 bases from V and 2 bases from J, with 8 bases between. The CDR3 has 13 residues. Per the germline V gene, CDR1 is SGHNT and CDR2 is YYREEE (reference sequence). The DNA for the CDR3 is TGTGCCAGCAGCTCAACAGGTAACACTGAAGCTTTCTTT. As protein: CASSSTGNTEAFF. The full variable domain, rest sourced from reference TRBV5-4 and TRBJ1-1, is ETGVTQSPTHLIKTRGQQVTLRCSSQSGHNTVSWYQQALGQGPQFIFQYYREEENGRGNFPPRFSGLQFPNYSSELNVNALELDDSALYLCASSSTGNTEAFFGQGTRLTVV.

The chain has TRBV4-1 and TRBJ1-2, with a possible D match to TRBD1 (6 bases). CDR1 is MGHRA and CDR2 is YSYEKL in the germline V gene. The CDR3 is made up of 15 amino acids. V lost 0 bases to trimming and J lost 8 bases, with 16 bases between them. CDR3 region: CASSQDLGGGPGYTF. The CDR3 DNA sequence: TGCGCCAGCAGCCAAGATCTAGGCGGGGGCCCCGGCTACACCTTC.

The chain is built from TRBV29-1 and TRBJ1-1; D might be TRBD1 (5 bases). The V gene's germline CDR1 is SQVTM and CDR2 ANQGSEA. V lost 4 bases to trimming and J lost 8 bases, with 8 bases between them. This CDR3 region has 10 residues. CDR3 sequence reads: CSVGAGEAFF. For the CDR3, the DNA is TGCAGCGTTGGTGCAGGGGAAGCTTTCTTT.

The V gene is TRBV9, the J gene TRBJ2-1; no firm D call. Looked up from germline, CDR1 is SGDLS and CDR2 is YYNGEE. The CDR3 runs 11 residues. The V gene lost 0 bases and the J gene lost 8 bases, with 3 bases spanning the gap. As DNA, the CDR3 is TGTGCCAGCAGCGTAGGCCATGAGCAGTTCTTC. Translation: CASSVGHEQFF.

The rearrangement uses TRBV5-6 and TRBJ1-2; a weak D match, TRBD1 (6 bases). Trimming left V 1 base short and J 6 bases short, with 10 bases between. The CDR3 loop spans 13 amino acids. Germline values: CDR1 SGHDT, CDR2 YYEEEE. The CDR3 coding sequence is TGTGCCAGCAGCTTGTCCCCAGGGGATGGCTACACCTTC. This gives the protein CASSLSPGDGYTF.

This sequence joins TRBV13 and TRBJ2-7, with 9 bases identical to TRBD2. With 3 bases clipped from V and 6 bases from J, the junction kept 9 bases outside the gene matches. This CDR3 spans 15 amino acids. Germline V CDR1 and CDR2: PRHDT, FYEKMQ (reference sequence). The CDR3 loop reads CASSLGLAGGAEQYV. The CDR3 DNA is TGTGCCAGCAGCTTGGGACTAGCTGGCGGTGCCGAGCAGTACGTC.

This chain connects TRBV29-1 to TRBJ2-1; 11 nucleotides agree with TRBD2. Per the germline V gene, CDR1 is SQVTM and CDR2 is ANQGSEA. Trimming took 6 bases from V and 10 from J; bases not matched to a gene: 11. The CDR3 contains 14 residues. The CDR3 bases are TGCAGCGTGGGAGGTAGCGGGAGGGGCCGCGAGCAGTTCTTC. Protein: CSVGGSGRGREQFF.

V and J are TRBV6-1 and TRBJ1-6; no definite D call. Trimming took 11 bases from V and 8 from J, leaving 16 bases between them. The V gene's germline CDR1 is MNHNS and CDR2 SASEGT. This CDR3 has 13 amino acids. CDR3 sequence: CAGRVFPDSPLHF. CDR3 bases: TGTGCCGGTCGGGTCTTTCCCGATTCACCCCTCCACTTT.

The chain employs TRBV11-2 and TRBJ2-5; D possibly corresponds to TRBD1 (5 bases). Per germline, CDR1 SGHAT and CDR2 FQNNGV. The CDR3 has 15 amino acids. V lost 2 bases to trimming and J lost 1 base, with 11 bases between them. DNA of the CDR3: TGTGCCAGCAGCTTATGGGGCTCAAGCCAAGAGACCCAGTACTTC. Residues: CASSLWGSSQETQYF. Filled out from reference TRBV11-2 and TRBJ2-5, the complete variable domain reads EAGVAQSPRYKIIEKRQSVAFWCNPISGHATLYWYQQILGQGPKLLIQFQNNGVVDDSQLPKDRFSAERLKGVDSTLKIQPAKLEDSAVYLCASSLWGSSQETQYFGPGTRLLVL.

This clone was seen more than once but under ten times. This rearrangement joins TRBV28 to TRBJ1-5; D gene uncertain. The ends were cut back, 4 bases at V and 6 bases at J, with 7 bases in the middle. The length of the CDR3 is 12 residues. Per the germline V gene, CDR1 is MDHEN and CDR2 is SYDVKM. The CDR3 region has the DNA TGTGCCAGCAGTTCTGGAGCTCAGCCCCAGCATTTT. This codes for CASSSGAQPQHF. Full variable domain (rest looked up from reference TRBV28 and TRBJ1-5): DVKVTQSSRYLVKRTGEKVFLECVQDMDHENMFWYRQDPGLGLRLIYFSYDVKMKEKGDIPEGYSVSREKKERFSLILESASTNQTSMYLCASSSGAQPQHFGDGTRLSIL.

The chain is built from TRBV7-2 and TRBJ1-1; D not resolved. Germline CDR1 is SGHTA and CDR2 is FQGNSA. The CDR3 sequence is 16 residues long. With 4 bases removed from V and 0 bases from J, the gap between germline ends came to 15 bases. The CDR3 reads CASSSDTYGMNTEAFF. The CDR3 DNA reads TGTGCCAGCAGCTCCGACACCTATGGGATGAACACTGAAGCTTTCTTT.

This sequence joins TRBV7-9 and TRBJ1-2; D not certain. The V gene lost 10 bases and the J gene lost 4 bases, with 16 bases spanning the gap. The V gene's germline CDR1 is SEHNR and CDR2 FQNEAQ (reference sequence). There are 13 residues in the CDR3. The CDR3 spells CATREVEGYGYTF. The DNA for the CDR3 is TGTGCCACCCGGGAGGTAGAGGGCTATGGCTACACCTTC. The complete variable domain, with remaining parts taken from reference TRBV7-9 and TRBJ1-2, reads DTGVSQNPRHKITKRGQNVTFRCDPISEHNRLYWYRQTLGQGPEFLTYFQNEAQLEKSRLLSDRFSAERPKGSFSTLEIQRTEQGDSAMYLCATREVEGYGYTFGSGTRLTVV.

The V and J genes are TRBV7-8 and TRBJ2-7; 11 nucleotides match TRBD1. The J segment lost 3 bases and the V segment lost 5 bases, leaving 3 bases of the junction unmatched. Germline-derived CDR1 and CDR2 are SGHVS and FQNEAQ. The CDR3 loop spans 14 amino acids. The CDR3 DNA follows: TGTGCCAGCAGCCCCGGGACAGGGGGCTACGAGCAGTACTTC. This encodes CASSPGTGGYEQYF.

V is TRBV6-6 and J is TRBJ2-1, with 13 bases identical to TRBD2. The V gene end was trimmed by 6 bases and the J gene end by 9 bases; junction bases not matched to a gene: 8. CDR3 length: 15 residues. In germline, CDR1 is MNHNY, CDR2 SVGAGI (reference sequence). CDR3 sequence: CASSLGLAGVGEQFF. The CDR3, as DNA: TGTGCCAGCAGCCTAGGACTAGCGGGAGTAGGTGAGCAGTTCTTC.

The CDR3 is CASRVGTYEQYV. The DNA for the CDR3 is TGTGCCAGCAGGGTGGGGACCTACGAGCAGTACGTC. This chain connects TRBV2 to TRBJ2-7; unclear D gene. The CDR3 length is 12 residues. V lost 6 bases and J lost 2, with 8 bases in between. The V gene's germline CDR1 is SNHLY and CDR2 FYNNEI.

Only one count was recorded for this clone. Written as DNA, the CDR3 is TGTGCCAGCAGCTTAGGTGAGGGGACTAGCAGCAGGACCCAGTACTTC. It translates to CASSLGEGTSSRTQYF. The rearrangement links TRBV7-9 to TRBJ2-5; 9 bases map to TRBD2. V was clipped by 1 base and J by 7 bases; unmatched bases: 10. Germline values: CDR1 SEHNR, CDR2 FQNEAQ (reference sequence). The CDR3 sequence is 16 residues long.

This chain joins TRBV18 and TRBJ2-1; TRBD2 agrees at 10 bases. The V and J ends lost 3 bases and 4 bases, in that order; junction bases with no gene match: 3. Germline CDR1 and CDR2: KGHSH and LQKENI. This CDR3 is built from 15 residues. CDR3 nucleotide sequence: TGTGCCAGCTCACCCGGGACTAGCGCGTACAATGAGCAGTTCTTC. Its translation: CASSPGTSAYNEQFF.

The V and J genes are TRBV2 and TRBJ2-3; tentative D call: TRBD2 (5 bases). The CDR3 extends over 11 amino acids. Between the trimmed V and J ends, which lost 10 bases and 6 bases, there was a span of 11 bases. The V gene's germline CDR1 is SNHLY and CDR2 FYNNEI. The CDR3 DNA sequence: TGTGCCACCCCGAGGGCTGATACGCAGTATTTT. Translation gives CATPRADTQYF.

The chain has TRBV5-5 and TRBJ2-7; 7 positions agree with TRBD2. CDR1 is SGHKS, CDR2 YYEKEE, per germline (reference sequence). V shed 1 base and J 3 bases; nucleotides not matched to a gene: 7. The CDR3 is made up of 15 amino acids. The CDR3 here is CASSLTGGSNYEQYV. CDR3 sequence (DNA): TGTGCCAGCAGCTTGACGGGAGGTAGTAACTACGAGCAGTACGTC.